What follows are 29 T cell receptor beta chains derived from one specimen sequenced in a study of blood T cell repertoires in COVID-19. Assay: immunoSEQ multiplex PCR; the TCRdb copy retains only in-frame clones and omits some. The sample includes about 140,000 clones, roughly nine tenths seen only once; the top ten take about 2.5%. Sequencing input: peripheral blood. The receptors originated from a human donor with COVID-19, enrolled during active disease. The donor label of this sample is uncertain.

V usage is TRBV19 and J usage is TRBJ2-4; TRBD2 is a possible D gene (6 bases). Per the germline V gene, CDR1 is LNHDA and CDR2 is SQIVND (reference sequence). Trimming pared 8 bases from V and 0 bases from J, leaving 14 bases between. The CDR3 length is 15 residues. The DNA for the CDR3 is TGTGCCAGTGGGCGGGCGGGGCTAGCCAAAAACATTCAGTACTTC. Protein product: CASGRAGLAKNIQYF.

The chain combines TRBV27 with TRBJ1-2; 8 bases line up with TRBD1. V trimming: 5 bases; J trimming: 0 bases; junction bases outside the gene matches: 5. Germline V gene sequence: CDR1 MNHEY, CDR2 SMNVEV (reference sequence). The CDR3 runs to 15 residues. In DNA form, the CDR3 reads TGTGCCAGCAGTCCCCCAGGGGGCTCTAACTATGGCTACACCTTC. Protein sequence: CASSPPGGSNYGYTF.

A word on this clone: This specimen includes other DNA sequences encoding the same CDR3. V and J are TRBV5-1 and TRBJ2-2; 8 nucleotides agree with TRBD1. The germline V gene encodes CDR1 SGHRS and CDR2 YFSETQ. There are 14 residues in the CDR3. V gave up 0 bases and J gave up 5 bases; unmatched junction bases: 0. CDR3 bases: TGCGCCAGCAGCTTGGGACAGGGGACCGGGGAGCTGTTTTTT. The encoded protein is CASSLGQGTGELFF. The variable domain in full, completed from reference TRBV5-1 and TRBJ2-2, reads KAGVTQTPRYLIKTRGQQVTLSCSPISGHRSVSWYQQTPGQGLQFLFEYFSETQRNKGNFPGRFSGRQFSNSRSEMNVSTLELGDSALYLCASSLGQGTGELFFGEGSRLTVL.

A remark on this clone: At the DNA level, this CDR3 is encoded by other sequences in the same sample as well. The V call is TRBV6-5, the J call TRBJ2-7; 9 nucleotides match TRBD1. CDR1 is MNHEY, CDR2 SVGAGI, per germline. Unmatched junction bases numbered 5, after V lost 7 bases and J lost 4 bases. This CDR3 spans 13 amino acids. The CDR3 DNA reads as TGTGCCAGCAAAGGGACAGGGCCTTACGAGCAGTACTTC. This sequence encodes CASKGTGPYEQYF.

The V call is TRBV14, the J call TRBJ1-2, with D maybe TRBD1 (5 bases). V was trimmed by 5 bases and J by 4 bases, leaving 20 bases between them. This CDR3 is 16 amino acids long. From germline, CDR1 is SGHDN and CDR2 FVKESK. The CDR3 protein is CASSKGSVGGSYGYTF. The CDR3 DNA reads TGTGCCAGCAGCAAGGGGTCCGTCGGGGGTAGCTATGGCTACACCTTC.

The V call is TRBV5-6, the J call TRBJ1-1; 9 nucleotides line up with TRBD1. The CDR3 extends over 13 amino acids. V lost 1 base to trimming and J lost 11 bases; unmatched junction nucleotides: 6. Germline assignment: CDR1 SGHDT and CDR2 YYEEEE. For the CDR3, the DNA is TGTGCCAGCAGCTTGCTCGGACAGGGGAACGCTTTCTTT. This gives the protein CASSLLGQGNAFF.

The chain is built from TRBV5-4 and TRBJ2-1; 8 bases agree with TRBD1. J was trimmed by 2 bases and V by 3 bases; bases with no gene match: 7. Per the germline V gene, CDR1 is SGHNT and CDR2 is YYREEE (reference sequence). CDR3 size: 16 residues. This CDR3 is CASSSGQGWTYNEQFF. The CDR3, as DNA: TGTGCCAGCAGCTCCGGACAGGGTTGGACCTACAATGAGCAGTTCTTC.

The rearrangement uses TRBV30 and TRBJ2-7; 12 bases match TRBD2. V trimming: 7 bases; J trimming: 5 bases; junction bases outside the gene matches: 6. Per germline, CDR1 GTSNPN and CDR2 SVGIG (reference sequence). There are 13 residues in the CDR3. The CDR3 is CASPASGGDEQYF. The DNA for the CDR3 is TGTGCCTCACCCGCTAGCGGGGGGGACGAGCAGTACTTC.

This chain uses TRBV10-1 with TRBJ2-3; 13 positions match TRBD2. Germline values: CDR1 WNHNN, CDR2 SYGVQD (reference sequence). Losses at the gene ends were 4 bases for V and 2 bases for J; bases not matched to a gene: 3. The CDR3 has 16 residues. The CDR3 is CASSAGLAGTTDTQYF. CDR3 DNA: TGCGCCAGCAGTGCGGGACTAGCGGGAACCACAGATACGCAGTATTTT.

The chain recombines TRBV20-1 with TRBJ2-3, with 9 bases fitting TRBD1. The CDR3 extends over 16 amino acids. Per the germline V gene, CDR1 is DFQATT and CDR2 is SNEGSKA (reference sequence). Unmatched junction bases numbered 9, after V lost 3 bases and J lost 2 bases. CDR3 region: CSASAGTGTYTDTQYF. DNA for the CDR3: TGCAGTGCTAGTGCCGGGACAGGGACGTACACAGATACGCAGTATTTT.

Written as DNA, the CDR3 is TGTGCCAGCACAGGGCGCGATGAGACCCAGTACTTC. Amino acids: CASTGRDETQYF. V usage is TRBV5-4 and J usage is TRBJ2-5; D might be TRBD1 (5 bases). The CDR3 is made up of 12 amino acids. Deletions cut 6 bases from V and 5 bases from J, with 11 bases between. In germline, CDR1 is SGHNT, CDR2 YYREEE (reference sequence).

The CDR3 here is CASSSTGGTEAFF. The CDR3 DNA follows: TGTGCCAGCAGTTCGACGGGGGGCACTGAAGCTTTCTTT. The rearrangement uses TRBV6-5 and TRBJ1-1, with a weak D call TRBD1 (5 bases). Germline V gives CDR1 MNHEY, CDR2 SVGAGI. The CDR3 is 13 residues long. The ends were cut back, 4 bases at V and 4 bases at J, with 10 bases in the middle.

V is TRBV24-1 and J is TRBJ2-2, with 10 nucleotides matching TRBD1. In germline, CDR1 is KGHDR, CDR2 SFDVKD. The CDR3 contains 15 residues. J lost 4 bases, V lost 4 bases, and 2 bases had no gene match. CDR3 sequence reads: CATSEGTGATGELFF. The CDR3 DNA sequence: TGTGCCACCAGTGAAGGGACAGGGGCCACCGGGGAGCTGTTTTTT.

The rearrangement links TRBV4-1 to TRBJ2-5; no clear D gene. V dropped 0 bases and J dropped 2 bases, with 10 bases sitting between them. This CDR3 has 15 amino acids. Germline loops: CDR1 MGHRA, CDR2 YSYEKL. CDR3 residues: CASSQDLGRQETQYF. Written as DNA, the CDR3 is TGCGCCAGCAGCCAAGACCTGGGCAGACAAGAGACCCAGTACTTC.

CDR3 coding DNA: TGTGCCAGCAGCCCCACAGGGGGCATGGAGACCCAGTACTTC. Translating it yields CASSPTGGMETQYF. The V gene is TRBV7-9, the J gene TRBJ2-5; 9 positions agree with TRBD1. The CDR3 has 14 residues. Germline lookup yields CDR1 SEHNR and CDR2 FQNEAQ (reference sequence). Trimming at V came to 5 bases and at J to 5 bases, leaving 6 bases not matched to a gene. The entire variable domain, with the rest obtained from reference TRBV7-9 and TRBJ2-5, is as follows: DTGVSQNPRHKITKRGQNVTFRCDPISEHNRLYWYRQTLGQGPEFLTYFQNEAQLEKSRLLSDRFSAERPKGSFSTLEIQRTEQGDSAMYLCASSPTGGMETQYFGPGTRLLVL.

The chain links TRBV5-1 to TRBJ1-4; the D is unclear. The V gene's germline CDR1 is SGHRS and CDR2 YFSETQ. V lost 0 bases and J lost 6, with 6 bases in between. This CDR3 has 13 residues. The CDR3 spells CASSLGLYEKLFF. The DNA of the CDR3 is TGCGCCAGCAGCTTGGGGCTTTATGAAAAACTGTTTTTT.

V usage is TRBV7-9 and J usage is TRBJ2-2; D uncertain. The CDR3 has 11 amino acids. Trimming shortened V by 4 bases and J by 8 bases, and 5 bases separated the two germline ends. Germline loops: CDR1 SEHNR, CDR2 FQNEAQ (reference sequence). The CDR3 DNA is TGTGCCAGCAGCTCCCCGGGGGAGCTGTTTTTT. Translation gives CASSSPGELFF.

This clone was observed at least ten times. The chain couples TRBV11-3 to TRBJ2-7; 9 bases line up with TRBD1. Unmatched junction bases numbered 14, after V lost 5 bases and J lost 6 bases. Germline lookup yields CDR1 SGHNT and CDR2 YENEEA. This CDR3 has 16 amino acids. CDR3 sequence: CASSGRDRAGKGEQYF. CDR3 coding DNA: TGTGCCAGCAGCGGGCGGGACAGGGCGGGTAAAGGCGAGCAGTACTTC.

This chain connects TRBV3-1 (or the pseudogene TRBV3-2) to TRBJ2-4, with 16 bases aligning to TRBD2. The CDR3 runs to 18 residues. Losses at the gene ends were 4 bases for V and 1 base for J; bases not matched to a gene: 4. CDR1 and CDR2 (germline): LGHDT, YNNKEL (reference sequence). DNA of the CDR3: TGTGCCAGCAGCCTGGGACTAGCGGGGGGGCCGGCCAAAAACATTCAGTACTTC. Amino acid sequence: CASSLGLAGGPAKNIQYF.

This sequence joins TRBV7-2 and TRBJ1-3; weak D call: TRBD1 (5 bases). This CDR3 is 12 amino acids long. Between the trimmed V and J ends, which lost 5 bases and 3 bases, there was a span of 5 bases. From germline, CDR1 is SGHTA and CDR2 FQGNSA. This CDR3 reads CASSDSGNTIYF. The DNA of the CDR3 is TGTGCCAGCAGCGACAGTGGAAACACCATATATTTT.

In this sample, this clone turned up once. The V gene is TRBV3-1 (or the pseudogene TRBV3-2), the J gene TRBJ2-2, with 11 positions matching TRBD2. CDR1 is LGHDT, CDR2 YNNKEL, per germline (reference sequence). Unmatched junction bases numbered 8, after V lost 4 bases and J lost 7 bases. The CDR3 covers 16 residues. CDR3 protein: CASSPTLAGGNGELFF. DNA of the CDR3: TGTGCCAGCAGCCCCACCTTAGCGGGGGGGAACGGGGAGCTGTTTTTT.

This chain connects TRBV2 to TRBJ2-2; 8 bases line up with TRBD2. The V segment lost 3 bases and the J segment 7 bases; nucleotides outside the gene matches: 4. Germline CDR1 is SNHLY and CDR2 is FYNNEI. The CDR3 consists of 14 residues. The CDR3 reads CASSDAGGVGELFF. DNA of the CDR3: TGTGCCAGCAGTGATGCGGGGGGAGTCGGGGAGCTGTTTTTT.

The chain employs TRBV5-5 and TRBJ1-4; 7 nucleotides agree with TRBD1. The CDR3 is made up of 15 amino acids. After removal of 3 bases from V and 0 bases from J, the junction contained 2 bases not matched to a gene. Germline CDR1 reads SGHKS; CDR2 reads YYEKEE (reference sequence). The CDR3 DNA reads TGTGCCAGCAGCTCCGGGACAGCAACTAATGAAAAACTGTTTTTT. Translation gives CASSSGTATNEKLFF. Full variable domain (remainder filled in from reference TRBV5-5 and TRBJ1-4): DAGVTQSPTHLIKTRGQQVTLRCSPISGHKSVSWYQQVLGQGPQFIFQYYEKEERGRGNFPDRFSARQFPNYSSELNVNALLLGDSALYLCASSSGTATNEKLFFGSGTQLSVL.

The chain recombines TRBV5-1 with TRBJ1-2, with TRBD1 as a possible D gene (5 bases). The V and J ends lost 3 bases and 4 bases respectively, with 13 bases between them. From germline, CDR1 is SGHRS and CDR2 YFSETQ. The CDR3 covers 14 residues. This chain's CDR3 is CASSSDDSLYGYTF. CDR3 nucleotides: TGCGCCAGCAGCTCCGACGACAGCCTCTATGGCTACACCTTC.

V usage is TRBV7-2 and J usage is TRBJ2-5, with D perhaps TRBD2 (6 bases). This CDR3 has 13 residues. V was clipped by 1 base and J by 5 bases, with 8 bases between them. Germline V CDR1 and CDR2: SGHTA, FQGNSA. The DNA of the CDR3 is TGTGCCAGCAGCTTAGTTCGGGAGGAGACCCAGTACTTC. Residues: CASSLVREETQYF.

V is TRBV20-1 and J is TRBJ2-2; tentatively, D is TRBD1 (5 bases). Germline lookup yields CDR1 DFQATT and CDR2 SNEGSKA (reference sequence). Trimming removed 3 bases from V and 4 bases from J, with 9 bases in between. This CDR3 is built from 13 residues. The CDR3 nucleotides read TGCAGTGCTAGTTGGGGCCTCACCGGGGAGCTGTTTTTT. Protein sequence: CSASWGLTGELFF.

The genes are TRBV2 and TRBJ1-2; the match to TRBD1 covers 10 bases. V shed 8 bases and J 1 base; nucleotides not matched to a gene: 7. The germline V gene encodes CDR1 SNHLY and CDR2 FYNNEI. CDR3 length: 15 amino acids. The CDR3 sequence: CASPTGDRGNYGYTF. CDR3 DNA sequence: TGTGCCAGCCCCACCGGGGACAGGGGTAACTATGGCTACACCTTC.

The gene calls are TRBV6-5 and TRBJ1-5, with no clear D. V shed 8 bases and J shed 9 bases, with 8 bases lying between them. Germline lookup yields CDR1 MNHEY and CDR2 SVGAGI. The CDR3 spans 10 residues. DNA of the CDR3: TGTGCCAGCGTTGAGAGGCCCCAGCATTTT. Translated: CASVERPQHF.

CDR3 sequence reads: CASSGPLAGEQFF. CDR3 nucleotide sequence: TGTGCCAGCAGTGGGCCTTTAGCGGGTGAGCAGTTCTTC. The chain has TRBV25-1 and TRBJ2-1; 7 bases align to TRBD2. CDR3 length equals 13 residues. CDR1 MGHDK and CDR2 SYGVNS come from the germline V gene. Germline trimming cut 4 bases from V and 9 bases from J; bases unmatched to any gene: 6.